The next 32 T cell receptor beta chains were all read from a single sample in a study of control samples from healthy donors and cancer patients. Measured with immunoSEQ multiplex PCR; TCRdb has only the in-frame clones, and not every one. This sample has under 140,000 clones; roughly 90% occur once, and the top ten carry around 3.9%. The sample was PBMCs. The receptors stem from a woman in her sixties or seventies with lung cancer.

As DNA, the CDR3 is TGTGCCAGCAGCCAAGAGGGGATCGGCTATGGCTACACCTTC. Amino acid sequence: CASSQEGIGYGYTF. The chain couples TRBV14 to TRBJ1-2, with unresolved D. Germline CDR1 SGHDN, CDR2 FVKESK. V was cut by 0 bases and J by 4 bases, with 9 bases left in between. This CDR3 has 14 residues.

The genes are TRBV9 and TRBJ2-2; possible D gene TRBD1, 6 bases. The CDR3 loop spans 17 amino acids. The V gene lost 0 bases and the J gene lost 1 base, with 13 bases spanning the gap. The germline V gene encodes CDR1 SGDLS and CDR2 YYNGEE. In DNA, the CDR3 is TGTGCCAGCAGCGTAGAACAGGGCGGATGGAACACCGGGGAGCTGTTTTTT. It translates to CASSVEQGGWNTGELFF.

The V gene is TRBV18, the J gene TRBJ1-3, with 10 bases aligning to TRBD1. Germline trimming cut 3 bases from V and 0 bases from J; bases unmatched to any gene: 2. CDR1 is KGHSH and CDR2 is LQKENI in the germline V gene. There are 16 residues in the CDR3. CDR3 sequence (DNA): TGTGCCAGCTCACCGGGACAGGGGATCTCTGGAAACACCATATATTTT. Amino acid sequence: CASSPGQGISGNTIYF.

This chain joins TRBV29-1 and TRBJ2-3, with D perhaps assigned TRBD1 or TRBD2 (5 bases each). CDR3 size: 10 residues. V lost 6 bases, J lost 13 bases, and 14 bases lay in between. The V gene's germline CDR1 is SQVTM and CDR2 ANQGSEA. CDR3 protein: CSVAEMGEYF. CDR3 DNA sequence: TGCAGCGTAGCCGAAATGGGGGAGTATTTT.

The chain carries TRBV30 and TRBJ2-2, with a possible D match to TRBD2 (6 bases). The V gene lost 0 bases and the J gene lost 7 bases, with 12 bases spanning the gap. There are 14 residues in the CDR3. The germline V gene encodes CDR1 GTSNPN and CDR2 SVGIG (reference sequence). This CDR3 is CAWSVVGGNGELFF. The CDR3 DNA reads as TGTGCCTGGAGTGTCGTGGGAGGTAACGGGGAGCTGTTTTTT.

The chain links TRBV11-1 to TRBJ2-1; a weak D match, TRBD2 (6 bases). CDR3 length: 15 amino acids. Looked up from germline, CDR1 is SGHAT and CDR2 is FQDESV (reference sequence). Trimming pared 4 bases from V and 4 bases from J, leaving 14 bases between. The CDR3 DNA is TGTGCCAGCAGCTCTCCGGGACTGCTGTACAATGAGCAGTTCTTC. Translating gives CASSSPGLLYNEQFF.

In this sample, this clone turned up a few times. The chain combines TRBV24-1 with TRBJ1-5; tentatively, D is TRBD1 (6 bases). The CDR3 contains 15 residues. Trimming took 2 bases from V and 7 from J, leaving 14 bases between them. Germline V gene sequence: CDR1 KGHDR, CDR2 SFDVKD. Written as DNA, the CDR3 is TGTGCCACCAGTGATTATGAGGGGGATGGACAGCCCCAGCATTTT. Encoded protein: CATSDYEGDGQPQHF.

This chain links TRBV5-1 with TRBJ2-7, with TRBD2 identical over 7 bases. CDR1 and CDR2 (germline): SGHRS, YFSETQ. The ends lost 0 bases at V and 4 bases at J; junction bases unmatched: 7. The CDR3 totals 15 residues. The DNA of the CDR3 is TGCGCCAGCAGCTTGGCCGGGACTAAGATTTACGAGCAGTACTTC. It is translated as CASSLAGTKIYEQYF. The entire variable domain, with the rest obtained from reference TRBV5-1 and TRBJ2-7, is as follows: KAGVTQTPRYLIKTRGQQVTLSCSPISGHRSVSWYQQTPGQGLQFLFEYFSETQRNKGNFPGRFSGRQFSNSRSEMNVSTLELGDSALYLCASSLAGTKIYEQYFGPGTRLTVT.

This sequence joins TRBV5-4 and TRBJ1-2; D is unclear. V was clipped by 0 bases and J by 6 bases, with 15 bases between them. The length of the CDR3 is 15 residues. CDR1 is SGHNT, CDR2 YYREEE, per germline (reference sequence). CDR3 protein: CASSLGTAFNNGYTF. In DNA form, the CDR3 reads TGTGCCAGCAGCTTGGGGACCGCCTTCAATAATGGCTACACCTTC.

The J gene is TRBJ2-7, the V gene TRBV6-6; possibly TRBD2 for D (5 bases). V was clipped by 4 bases and J by 5 bases, with 21 bases between them. In germline, CDR1 is MNHNY, CDR2 SVGAGI (reference sequence). The CDR3 runs to 16 residues. CDR3: CASSSNSGFLRDEQYF. In nucleotides, the CDR3 is TGTGCCAGCAGTTCCAACTCGGGGTTTTTGAGGGACGAGCAGTACTTC.

V and J are TRBV5-1 and TRBJ2-3; possible D gene TRBD1, 5 bases. Germline V gives CDR1 SGHRS, CDR2 YFSETQ. The CDR3 loop spans 14 amino acids. V was pared by 1 base and J by 3 bases, with 9 bases between. The CDR3 loop is CASSLMAGTDTQYF. CDR3 DNA sequence: TGCGCCAGCAGCTTGATGGCAGGGACAGATACGCAGTATTTT.

V gene TRBV2 combines with J gene TRBJ2-5, with no clear D. V was trimmed by 6 bases and J by 5 bases, leaving 7 bases between them. CDR1 and CDR2 from the germline V gene are SNHLY and FYNNEI. The CDR3 has 11 amino acids. The CDR3 loop reads CASSPPETQYF. The CDR3 DNA reads TGTGCCAGCAGCCCCCCGGAGACCCAGTACTTC.

V usage is TRBV27 and J usage is TRBJ1-1, with 9 bases fitting TRBD1. The V gene's germline CDR1 is MNHEY and CDR2 SMNVEV (reference sequence). This CDR3 region has 14 residues. J was trimmed by 4 bases and V by 4 bases; bases with no gene match: 4. The CDR3 region is CASSSQTGGTEAFF. DNA of the CDR3: TGTGCCAGCAGTTCCCAGACAGGGGGCACTGAAGCTTTCTTT.

The chain is built from TRBV13 and TRBJ2-5; TRBD1 is a possible D gene (6 bases). The CDR3 runs 16 residues. Germline V gene sequence: CDR1 PRHDT, CDR2 FYEKMQ (reference sequence). Trimming removed 2 bases from V and 0 bases from J, with 13 bases in between. The CDR3 here is CASSLRAQGNQETQYF. CDR3 coding DNA: TGTGCCAGCAGCTTAAGGGCCCAGGGGAACCAAGAGACCCAGTACTTC.

This chain joins TRBV19 and TRBJ2-5; D unclear. V was pared by 6 bases and J by 4 bases, with 15 bases between. CDR3 length: 14 amino acids. Per the germline V gene, CDR1 is LNHDA and CDR2 is SQIVND (reference sequence). CDR3 nucleotides: TGTGCCAGTAGCCCCTTACCAGTGGGAGAGACCCAGTACTTC. It codes for CASSPLPVGETQYF.

The genes are TRBV6-1 and TRBJ1-2; possibly TRBD1 for D (5 bases). Germline lookup yields CDR1 MNHNS and CDR2 SASEGT. The CDR3 totals 15 residues. V lost 1 base and J 0 bases, leaving 9 bases between the germline ends. The CDR3 loop is CASSEGGTSNYGYTF. As DNA, the CDR3 is TGTGCCAGCAGTGAAGGCGGGACGTCTAACTATGGCTACACCTTC.

This sequence joins TRBV5-4 and TRBJ2-5, with a possible D match to TRBD2 (6 bases). Germline CDR1 is SGHNT and CDR2 is YYREEE (reference sequence). V shed 0 bases and J shed 2 bases, with 14 bases lying between them. The CDR3 length is 16 residues. The CDR3 protein is CASSLGGGGNQETQYF. CDR3 in DNA: TGTGCCAGCAGCTTGGGCGGTGGGGGGAATCAAGAGACCCAGTACTTC.

This clone has only a few counts. The CDR3 nucleotides read TGTGCCATCAGTCATCTCGGGCCCCTCCACTTT. Translation gives CAISHLGPLHF. V and J are TRBV10-3 and TRBJ1-6; no reliable D call. Germline loops: CDR1 ENHRY, CDR2 SYGVKD. The CDR3 has 11 residues. With 5 bases removed from V and 13 bases from J, the gap between germline ends came to 9 bases.

This sequence joins TRBV7-2 and TRBJ2-3, with 8 bases fitting TRBD2. V dropped 4 bases and J dropped 5; count of bases not matched to a gene: 14. This CDR3 comprises 17 residues. Germline V gene lookup returns CDR1 SGHTA and CDR2 FQGNSA. This CDR3 is CASSSQREPIGGDTQYF. The CDR3 coding sequence is TGTGCCAGCAGCTCTCAGCGGGAGCCCATCGGAGGAGATACGCAGTATTTT.

The chain links TRBV6-5 to TRBJ2-1; 14 nucleotides agree with TRBD2. V was clipped by 4 bases and J by 8 bases; unmatched bases: 7. The germline CDR1 and CDR2 sequences are MNHEY and SVGAGI. This CDR3 contains 16 residues. In DNA, the CDR3 is TGTGCCAGCAGTTCGGGACTAGCGGGAGTGTTTGATGAGCAGTTCTTC. Amino acid sequence: CASSSGLAGVFDEQFF.

The rearrangement uses TRBV7-6 and TRBJ2-2; TRBD1 or TRBD2 may be the D gene (5 bases each). Germline-derived CDR1 and CDR2 are SGHVS and FNYEAQ. The CDR3 loop spans 15 amino acids. Trimming cost V 8 bases and J 0 bases, with 13 bases left between them. The CDR3 DNA reads as TGTGCCAGCGGGGGAGAAACAGCGAACACCGGGGAGCTGTTTTTT. Translating it yields CASGGETANTGELFF.

This chain links TRBV4-1 with TRBJ1-2, with D hard to call. This CDR3 is built from 13 residues. Germline assignment: CDR1 MGHRA and CDR2 YSYEKL. The V end was cut by 7 bases, the J end by 8 bases, with 17 bases between. CDR3 loop: CASTQTGRRGYTF. CDR3 coding DNA: TGCGCCAGCACCCAGACGGGCAGAAGGGGCTACACCTTC.

This CDR3 reads CASSYVSGGTTDTQYF. The CDR3, as DNA: TGTGCCAGCAGTTACGTTAGCGGGGGAACCACAGATACGCAGTATTTT. The J gene is TRBJ2-3, the V gene TRBV6-2 or TRBV6-3; 9 bases line up with TRBD2. From germline, CDR1 is MNHEY and CDR2 SVGEGT. The CDR3 contains 16 residues. With 2 bases clipped from V and 2 bases from J, the junction kept 5 bases outside the gene matches.

This clone came up once. Within the sample, other DNA sequences also encode this same CDR3. The rearrangement links TRBV5-1 to TRBJ2-7; 7 nucleotides match TRBD1. Germline loops: CDR1 SGHRS, CDR2 YFSETQ. This CDR3 is 15 amino acids long. V shed 4 bases and J 6 bases; nucleotides not matched to a gene: 13. The CDR3 spells CASSLVGDRGSEQYF. The CDR3 bases are TGCGCCAGCAGCCTGGTAGGGGACAGAGGATCCGAGCAGTACTTC. Drawing the rest from reference TRBV5-1 and TRBJ2-7, the complete variable domain is KAGVTQTPRYLIKTRGQQVTLSCSPISGHRSVSWYQQTPGQGLQFLFEYFSETQRNKGNFPGRFSGRQFSNSRSEMNVSTLELGDSALYLCASSLVGDRGSEQYFGPGTRLTVT.

This sequence joins TRBV7-9 and TRBJ2-7; 7 nucleotides agree with TRBD1. Unmatched junction bases numbered 9, after V lost 5 bases and J lost 2 bases. This CDR3 comprises 15 residues. The germline V gene has CDR1 SEHNR and CDR2 FQNEAQ (reference sequence). CDR3 coding DNA: TGTGCCAGCAGCCCTCGGACAGGACCAACCTACGAGCAGTACTTC. It yields the protein CASSPRTGPTYEQYF.

The chain combines TRBV19 with TRBJ2-7; D ambiguous. V was shortened by 1 base and J by 2 bases, with 3 bases between the two germline ends. The CDR3 loop spans 12 amino acids. Germline assignment: CDR1 LNHDA and CDR2 SQIVND (reference sequence). CDR3 in DNA: TGTGCCAGTAGTATAGGTGCCTACGAGCAGTACTTC. It yields the protein CASSIGAYEQYF.

The chain links TRBV7-2 to TRBJ2-7, with D perhaps matching TRBD1 or TRBD2 (5 bases each). This CDR3 region has 14 residues. Looked up from germline, CDR1 is SGHTA and CDR2 is FQGNSA. The germline V and J ends were trimmed by 5 bases and 1 base, with 12 bases remaining between them. The CDR3 loop is CASSLPGSSYEQYF. As DNA, the CDR3 is TGTGCCAGCAGCCTTCCAGGGAGTTCCTACGAGCAGTACTTC.

This chain links TRBV5-1 with TRBJ2-7; 9 nucleotides line up with TRBD1. CDR1 and CDR2 from the germline V gene are SGHRS and YFSETQ. The CDR3 spans 15 residues. With V trimmed by 4 bases and J by 3 bases, 8 bases remained unmatched. The DNA of the CDR3 is TGCGCCAGCAGCCCGGAATGGACAGGGGACTACGAGCAGTACTTC. Encoded protein: CASSPEWTGDYEQYF.

This clone occurred a few times. The chain combines TRBV5-4 with TRBJ1-6; D unclear. This CDR3 has 13 amino acids. V lost 4 bases to trimming and J lost 6 bases, with 8 bases between them. Germline V CDR1 and CDR2: SGHNT, YYREEE (reference sequence). The CDR3 spells CASSTDLNSPLHF. In nucleotides, the CDR3 is TGTGCCAGCAGCACGGACCTTAATTCACCCCTCCACTTT.

The chain recombines TRBV5-8 with TRBJ1-2, with 9 bases that match TRBD1. Germline CDR1 is SGHTS and CDR2 is YDEGEE. After removal of 3 bases from V and 4 bases from J, the junction contained 10 bases not matched to a gene. CDR3 length: 16 residues. CDR3 protein: CASSYGTGGVPYGYTF. The CDR3 DNA follows: TGTGCCAGCAGCTACGGAACAGGGGGCGTTCCCTATGGCTACACCTTC.

The chain uses TRBV7-9 and TRBJ1-1; D uncertain. Trimming shortened V by 1 base and J by 6 bases, and 9 bases separated the two germline ends. There are 13 residues in the CDR3. CDR1 is SEHNR and CDR2 is FQNEAQ in the germline V gene (reference sequence). CDR3 residues: CASSLDRAAEAFF. CDR3 DNA: TGTGCCAGCAGCTTAGACAGAGCGGCTGAAGCTTTCTTT. Supplemented by reference TRBV7-9 and TRBJ1-1, the full variable domain reads DTGVSQNPRHKITKRGQNVTFRCDPISEHNRLYWYRQTLGQGPEFLTYFQNEAQLEKSRLLSDRFSAERPKGSFSTLEIQRTEQGDSAMYLCASSLDRAAEAFFGQGTRLTVV.

The V call is TRBV12-3 or TRBV12-4, the J call TRBJ2-3; D is undetermined. Trimming left V 4 bases short and J 1 base short, with 3 bases between. The CDR3 sequence is 12 residues long. Written as DNA, the CDR3 is TGTGCCAGCAGTTCTGGCACAGATACGCAGTATTTT. Translation gives CASSSGTDTQYF.